A single sample gave rise to the 3 T cell receptor beta chains below, sequenced in a study of OX40 agonist ivuxolimab in advanced cancers. Data came from immunoSEQ multiplex PCR; TCRdb stores just in-frame clones and leaves some out. Of fewer than 120,000 clones listed, roughly 87% are singletons. Sequencing used CD4+ or CD8+ T cells sorted from blood, obtained in a trial of the OX40 agonist ivuxolimab. The receptors here all came from an adult with an advanced solid tumor such as melanoma, head and neck, liver or kidney cancer.

CDR3 protein: CASSPQQGFTPSDEAFF. DNA of the CDR3: TGTGCCAGCTCACCACAGCAGGGGTTTACGCCATCTGATGAAGCTTTCTTT. The chain joins TRBV18 to TRBJ1-1, with D possibly being TRBD1 (6 bases). The CDR3 has 17 residues. Germline V gives CDR1 KGHSH, CDR2 LQKENI. Trimming cost V 1 base and J 7 bases, with 22 bases left between them.

About this clone itself: The junction does not match germline at one end; this may be a read error. The J gene is TRBJ2-1, the V gene TRBV11-2; 9 bases line up with TRBD2. From germline, CDR1 is SGHAT and CDR2 FQNNGV. The CDR3 has 17 amino acids. The CDR3 coding sequence is TGTGCCAGCAGCTCGGGCGGGATTAGCGGGAGTCGAAATGAGCGGTTCTTC. Amino acid sequence: CASSSGGISGSRNERFF.

The chain is built from TRBV7-9 and TRBJ1-1, with 7 nucleotides matching TRBD1. The CDR3 loop spans 14 amino acids. The V segment lost 1 base and the J segment 1 base; nucleotides outside the gene matches: 0. Germline-derived CDR1 and CDR2 are SEHNR and FQNEAQ (reference sequence). CDR3 sequence (DNA): TGTGCCAGCAGCTTAGAGGGGGCGAACACTGAAGCTTTCTTT. The encoded protein is CASSLEGANTEAFF.